The sequence of this T cell receptor (beta chain) was determined in a study of T cells after yellow fever vaccination (dated by TCRdb to 2018 to 2020). As for the study more broadly: The SMART-Seq v4 Ultra Low Input RNA kit was used to prepare libraries from fractions with low cell numbers. Bulk TCR alpha and beta repertoires were sequenced longitudinally to track T-cell clones before and after primary and booster YFV17D yellow fever vaccination. Two healthy male donors, one aged 18 to 30 and one aged 30 to 40 years, made up the cohort. Blood samples were taken at several timepoints before and after primary and secondary immunization, and bulk PBMC replicates and cell subsets were isolated.

TCR cDNA was made using 5'RACE template switching, a step that added a universal primer site and unique molecular identifiers. Priming of cDNA synthesis was performed from both the TCR alpha and TCR beta constant segments. Libraries were amplified in two PCR steps, with sample barcodes and sequencing adapters added in the second step. Sequencing of libraries was performed on Illumina HiSeq 2500 (2x100 bp) or NovaSeq (2x150 bp). For the original study's pipeline: MIGEC was used to demultiplex reads and collapse the reads into UMI consensus sequences, and MiXCR was used for V(D)J alignment. Clonotypes responding to the vaccine were identified with edgeR on replicate PBMC samples, with the criteria of FDR below 0.01 and a log2 fold change above 5 up to day 15. CD4 or CD8 identity was assigned to each bulk clonotype according to whether the clonotype was present at higher abundance in the sequenced CD4 repertoire or the sequenced CD8 repertoire. In TCRdb, the public reads were trimmed at Q25 with fastp and aligned with MiXCR, with productive beta chains retained. Every CDR3 protein is listed once, alongside the most common genes and DNA of its rows. It is TCRdb's table, rather than the study itself, that gives the V and J calls and clone size. The sample records around 550,000 distinct CDR3 sequences, 15% to 20% of which are singletons. In total, the top ten clones hold 14% of the sample.

Spanning cysteine to phenylalanine, the CDR3 consists of 15 amino acids. Here the CDR3 DNA is all that survives: 45 bases in frame from base 1. Taken from the germline V gene (reference sequence), the CDR1 and CDR2 loops are SEHNR and FQNEAQ. V has 5 bases trimmed and J has 4 bases trimmed; junction bases matching no gene number 9. This clonotype was observed a handful of times. Its antigen remains unidentified. Within one base of it there is no much larger clone, and no base qualities were kept. Results and caveats for the whole study, not just this receptor: A small fraction of clonotypes appeared in both the CD4 and CD8 compartments, likely as a result of convergent recombination. Most clones expanded after primary vaccination were re-detected after the booster (almost 97% of CD4 and around 88% of CD8), suggesting broad memory maintenance. FACS-sorted repertoires could contain abundant contaminating clonotypes from the bulk population, so computational filtering was required. The secondary T-cell response was weaker than the primary response but faster, peaking on day 5 instead of day 15. Because the study included only two donors, the extent to which the findings can be generalized is limited.

This specimen's treatment or condition label, interpreted: live attenuated yellow fever vaccine strain. At each blood-draw timepoint, two biological replicates of bulk PBMCs were obtained. PBMCs were isolated from peripheral blood using a standard Ficoll-Paque protocol. TriZol was used to extract RNA from bulk PBMCs, from CD4 and CD8 fractions, and from dextramer-positive and dextramer-negative fractions. The sequence was obtained from a man aged 25 to 45 who received the YFV17D yellow fever vaccine. The V and J segments used are TRBV7-9 and TRBJ2-3, and 7 bases in between align with TRBD2. The input for sequencing was PBMCs, taken 15 days after the yellow fever booster vaccination. The sequenced DNA: TGTGCCAGCAGCGCGTCGAGAACTAGCGCAGATACGCAGTATTTT. Translated, this gives CASSASRTSADTQYF.